The 15 T cell receptor beta chains below come from one sample, sequenced in a study of blood T cell repertoires in COVID-19. Repertoires were generated with immunoSEQ multiplex PCR, while TCRdb's copy carries only in-frame clones and drops some. The repertoire holds roughly 200,000 clones, about 80% seen once, with roughly 9.4% in the top ten. The sequenced material came from peripheral blood. All receptors come from a woman in her forties or fifties with active or convalescent COVID-19.

The chain couples TRBV4-3 to TRBJ1-2; 9 nucleotides match TRBD1. The V gene end was trimmed by 5 bases and the J gene end by 4 bases; junction bases not matched to a gene: 5. CDR1 LGHNA and CDR2 YSLEER come from the germline V gene. This CDR3 region has 14 residues. This CDR3 reads CASSDTGGSYGYTF. Here the CDR3 DNA reads TGCGCCAGCAGCGACACAGGGGGCAGCTATGGCTACACCTTC.

V and J are TRBV19 and TRBJ1-1; maybe TRBD1 (6 bases). With 1 base removed from V and 1 base from J, the gap between germline ends came to 7 bases. The germline V gene has CDR1 LNHDA and CDR2 SQIVND (reference sequence). The length of the CDR3 is 14 residues. This CDR3 is CASSIGGQNTEAFF. The CDR3 DNA reads as TGTGCCAGTAGTATAGGGGGACAGAACACTGAAGCTTTCTTT.

Only one count was recorded for this clone. Other DNA sequences in the same sample also yield this CDR3. This chain uses TRBV24-1 with TRBJ2-1; 13 bases fit TRBD2. Trimming at V came to 7 bases and at J to 0 bases, leaving 5 bases not matched to a gene. The V gene's germline CDR1 is KGHDR and CDR2 SFDVKD. The CDR3 has 17 amino acids. In DNA, the CDR3 is TGTGCCACCAGCGGACTAGCGGGAGACAGCTCCTACAATGAGCAGTTCTTC. Translating gives CATSGLAGDSSYNEQFF.

V gene TRBV5-1 combines with J gene TRBJ1-1; the match to TRBD1 covers 7 bases. This CDR3 spans 13 amino acids. J was trimmed by 4 bases and V by 4 bases; bases with no gene match: 4. Per the germline V gene, CDR1 is SGHRS and CDR2 is YFSETQ. The CDR3 coding sequence is TGCGCCAGCAGCCGATCAGGGGGCACTGAAGCTTTCTTT. Translation gives CASSRSGGTEAFF.

In its sample, this clone was seen a few times. The chain couples TRBV28 to TRBJ2-5, with D possibly matching TRBD1 (7 bases). This CDR3 has 14 amino acids. From germline, CDR1 is MDHEN and CDR2 SYDVKM. V dropped 5 bases and J dropped 7 bases, with 17 bases sitting between them. This chain's CDR3 is CASSLRAGGGTQYF. In nucleotides, the CDR3 is TGTGCCAGCAGTCTCCGGGCAGGGGGAGGGACCCAGTACTTC.

The V gene is TRBV18, the J gene TRBJ1-5; no reliable D call. This CDR3 is 15 amino acids long. Germline assignment: CDR1 KGHSH and CDR2 LQKENI. V lost 1 base to trimming and J lost 1 base, with 8 bases between them. CDR3 sequence (DNA): TGTGCCAGCTCACCACGGGGAGGGAGCAATCAGCCCCAGCATTTT. Protein product: CASSPRGGSNQPQHF.

This clone was picked up one time. The chain recombines TRBV7-8 with TRBJ1-2; TRBD1 matches at 10 bases. The CDR3 consists of 15 residues. The V and J ends lost 5 bases and 4 bases, in that order; junction bases with no gene match: 7. Germline CDR1 and CDR2: SGHVS and FQNEAQ. CDR3 amino acids: CASSPDRGIPYGYTF. For the CDR3, the DNA is TGTGCCAGCAGCCCGGACAGGGGGATACCCTATGGCTACACCTTC. The full variable domain, in which reference TRBV7-8 and TRBJ1-2 provide the parts outside the CDR3, is GAGVSQSPRYKVAKRGQDVALRCDPISGHVSLFWYQQALGQGPEFLTYFQNEAQLDKSGLPSDRFFAERPEGSVSTLKIQRTQQEDSAVYLCASSPDRGIPYGYTFGSGTRLTVV.

V and J are TRBV6-2 or TRBV6-3 and TRBJ2-5; possibly TRBD2 for D (6 bases). V gave up 2 bases and J gave up 2 bases, with 12 bases separating them. This CDR3 spans 15 amino acids. Germline CDR1 reads MNHEY; CDR2 reads SVGEGT. Here the CDR3 reads CASSYAGSRQETQYF. CDR3 bases: TGTGCCAGCAGTTACGCCGGGAGCAGACAAGAGACCCAGTACTTC.

This chain links TRBV30 with TRBJ1-5; perhaps TRBD1 as D (5 bases). The V gene's germline CDR1 is GTSNPN and CDR2 SVGIG (reference sequence). V lost 1 base and J 5 bases, leaving 12 bases between the germline ends. This CDR3 region has 14 residues. The CDR3 nucleotides are TGTGCCTGGAGTGGGGGAGGGGTGGATCAGCCCCAGCATTTT. This sequence encodes CAWSGGGVDQPQHF.

The V and J genes are TRBV11-2 and TRBJ2-3, with TRBD2 matching 12 bases. CDR1 is SGHAT and CDR2 is FQNNGV in the germline V gene. The CDR3 loop spans 18 amino acids. J gave up 0 bases and V 2 bases, and 6 bases lay outside the gene matches. CDR3 coding DNA: TGTGCCAGCAGCTTACTAGCGGGGGGGCAGAGAAGCACAGATACGCAGTATTTT. Its translation is CASSLLAGGQRSTDTQYF.

This chain uses TRBV11-1 with TRBJ2-7; the match to TRBD1 covers 8 bases. The germline V gene encodes CDR1 SGHAT and CDR2 FQDESV (reference sequence). The CDR3 has 13 residues. The ends lost 5 bases at V and 3 bases at J; junction bases unmatched: 3. CDR3 nucleotide sequence: TGTGCCAGCAGCCCTGGACAGGGCTACGAGCAGTACTTC. Translating gives CASSPGQGYEQYF.

The chain recombines TRBV7-9 with TRBJ2-1, with TRBD2 matching over 9 bases. Germline-derived CDR1 and CDR2 are SEHNR and FQNEAQ (reference sequence). The J segment lost 0 bases and the V segment lost 5 bases, leaving 14 bases of the junction unmatched. This CDR3 is built from 19 residues. CDR3 DNA: TGTGCCAGCAGCGTTACCCCTGAACTAGCGGGTAGCTCCTACAATGAGCAGTTCTTC. Protein: CASSVTPELAGSSYNEQFF. Supplemented by reference TRBV7-9 and TRBJ2-1, the full variable domain reads DTGVSQNPRHKITKRGQNVTFRCDPISEHNRLYWYRQTLGQGPEFLTYFQNEAQLEKSRLLSDRFSAERPKGSFSTLEIQRTEQGDSAMYLCASSVTPELAGSSYNEQFFGPGTRLTVL.

V usage is TRBV7-3 and J usage is TRBJ2-2; 10 bases are shared with TRBD2. The V and J ends lost 7 bases and 1 base, in that order; junction bases with no gene match: 15. The CDR3 consists of 19 residues. The V gene's germline CDR1 is SGHTA and CDR2 FQGTGA. The CDR3 sequence is CASTPWVLAGARNTGELFF. The CDR3 DNA reads TGTGCCAGCACCCCTTGGGTGCTAGCGGGGGCGCGGAACACCGGGGAGCTGTTTTTT.

The rearrangement links TRBV7-3 to TRBJ2-3; D is possibly TRBD2 (5 bases). The CDR3 totals 14 residues. From germline, CDR1 is SGHTA and CDR2 FQGTGA. The V end was cut by 5 bases, the J end by 5 bases, with 14 bases between. CDR3 nucleotide sequence: TGTGCCAGCAGCCGTGGAGGTGCGGGAGATACGCAGTATTTT. It is translated as CASSRGGAGDTQYF.

The genes are TRBV18 and TRBJ2-4; a possible D gene is TRBD1 (6 bases). The CDR3 has 14 residues. The V end lost 5 bases, the J end lost 4 bases, and 12 bases lay between the germline ends. CDR1 is KGHSH, CDR2 LQKENI, per germline. The CDR3, as DNA: TGTGCCAGCTCAACGACAGGCGGAAAAAACATTCAGTACTTC. This sequence encodes CASSTTGGKNIQYF.